This T cell receptor beta chain was captured in a study of blood T cell repertoires in COVID-19. The protocol was immunoSEQ multiplex PCR, while the TCRdb copy is restricted to in-frame clones and leaves out a portion. The sample lists 50,000 to 80,000 clones; 85% to 90% were seen once. This clonotype was sampled from a woman aged 40 to 50 who had recovered from COVID-19. The sample was PBMCs or T cells enriched from blood (not recorded which).

CDR3 nucleotides: TGTGCCAGCAGCCAAGACCCCGAGGGCCAGCTTACAGGGGGCCCTTACGAGCAGTACTTC. This gives the protein CASSQDPEGQLTGGPYEQYF. The chain recombines TRBV4-2 with TRBJ2-7, with TRBD1 matching over 9 bases. The J segment lost 4 bases and the V segment lost 0 bases, leaving 19 bases of the junction unmatched. The CDR3 is 20 residues long. CDR1 is LGHNA and CDR2 is YNFKEQ in the germline V gene.